These T cell receptor beta chains were read from a single sample in a study of T cell repertoires in cytomegalovirus infection. In TCRdb, the reads were re-called with MiXCR into one record per CDR3 protein. The data contain some 590,000 distinct CDR3 sequences, about 39% of them seen just once; the ten biggest clones take up around 48%. For these receptors, no antigen is known. This material consisted of cultured PBMCs, taken from culture after CMV antigen stimulation. The receptor source for this set is a human donor in good health (CMV status not recorded). Some clones in this sample may be carry-over from other donors' samples. CDR3s include the opening cysteine and the closing phenylalanine or tryptophan. D genes are given only for firm matches. For some rows the clone size is stated as once, few or many, or as a class when expanded; others skip it.

clone_size	v_call	d_call	j_call	cdr3_length	cdr3_nt	cdr3_aa
NA	TRBV15	TRBD2	TRBJ2-3	14	TGTGCCACCACCGGGGAGATAGCGGGGAATACGCAGTATTTT	CATTGEIAGNTQYF
NA	TRBV20-1	TRBD1	TRBJ2-1	15	TGCAGTGCCCAGCCAGGGGACAGGGATTACAATGAGCAGTTCTTC	CSAQPGDRDYNEQFF
NA	TRBV12-3/TRBV12-4	NA	TRBJ2-3	15	TGTGCCAGCAGTTTAGAGTACCCCGCCACAGATACGCAGTATTTT	CASSLEYPATDTQYF
few	TRBV4-1	TRBD2	TRBJ2-7	16	TGCGCCAGCAGCCCAGGACTAGCGGGGTTCTCCTACGAGCAGTACTTC	CASSPGLAGFSYEQYF
few	TRBV7-6	TRBD2	TRBJ2-3	17	TGTGCCAGCAGCTTAGGACTAGCGGGAGGGATGACAGATACGCAGTATTTT	CASSLGLAGGMTDTQYF
NA	TRBV12-3/TRBV12-4	NA	TRBJ2-5	13	TGTGCCAGCAGTTTGACCGGCGCGGGGACCCAGTACTTC	CASSLTGAGTQYF
NA	TRBV7-6	TRBD1	TRBJ1-3	14	TGTGCCAGCAGACAGGGGTACTCTGGAAACACCATATATTTT	CASRQGYSGNTIYF
once	TRBV20-1	NA	TRBJ2-1	14	TGCAGTGCTAGAGTGGGAGGGGGTAACAATGAGCAGTTCTTC	CSARVGGGNNEQFF
NA	TRBV6-6	NA	TRBJ2-7	14	TGTGCCAGCAGTGCTACCGCCGCCCTCTACGAGCAGTACTTC	CASSATAALYEQYF
NA	TRBV7-8	TRBD1	TRBJ2-2	16	TGTGCCAGCAGCCCGGGACAGGGCGTTGACACCGGGGAGCTGTTTTTT	CASSPGQGVDTGELFF
few	TRBV7-2	NA	TRBJ2-1	14	TGTGCCAGCAGCCGACAGGCGGGTTTAGATGAGCAGTTCTTC	CASSRQAGLDEQFF